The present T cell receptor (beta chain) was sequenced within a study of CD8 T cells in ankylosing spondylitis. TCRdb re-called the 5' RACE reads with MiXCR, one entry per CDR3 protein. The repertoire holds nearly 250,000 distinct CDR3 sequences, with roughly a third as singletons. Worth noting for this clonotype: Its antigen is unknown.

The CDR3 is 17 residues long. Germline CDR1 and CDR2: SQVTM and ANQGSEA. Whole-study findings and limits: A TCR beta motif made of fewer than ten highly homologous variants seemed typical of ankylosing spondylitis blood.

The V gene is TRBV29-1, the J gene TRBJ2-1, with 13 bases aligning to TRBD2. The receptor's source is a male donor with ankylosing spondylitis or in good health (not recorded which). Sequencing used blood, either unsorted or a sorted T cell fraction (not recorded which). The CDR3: CRAQTSGGSSSYNEQFF. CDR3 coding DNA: TGCAGAGCTCAGACTAGCGGGGGGTCTAGCTCCTACAATGAGCAGTTCTTC.